This T cell receptor beta chain was sequenced in a study of regulatory T cells in long-lasting Graves disease. As for time point: newly diagnosed GD, antithyroid drugs for less than 3 months. RNA from PBMCs was the source of the TCR library. The CDR3 has 15 amino acids. V lost 3 bases and J lost 5; bases outside the gene matches: 5. Germline assignment: CDR1 LNHDA and CDR2 SQIVND (reference sequence). CDR3 regions were amplified by Arm-PCR using iRepertoire HTBI primers to build TCR beta libraries. Authors' methods: Across samples, about 56 TRBV and some 13 TRBJ segments were found. One entry per CDR3 protein, called by TCRdb with MiXCR from the multiplex PCR reads. In this record, the V and J calls reflect TCRdb's handling and not the investigators' own analysis. The sample consists of approximately 210,000 distinct CDR3 sequences, around 16% of them appearing once.

The chain combines TRBV19 with TRBJ2-1; TRBD2 agrees at 9 bases. The input for sequencing was peripheral blood mononuclear cells (PBMCs), taken at new diagnosis, from a patient treated with antithyroid drugs. The clonotype was recovered from a female donor with Graves disease. The CDR3 is CASSMLAGVNNEQFF. The CDR3 DNA sequence: TGTGCCAGTAGTATGTTAGCGGGAGTAAACAATGAGCAGTTCTTC.